The present T cell receptor beta chain was sequenced within a study of blood T cell repertoires in COVID-19. Overall study: The origin of the acute and convalescent COVID-19 samples was the United States, Italy and Spain. Nucleic acid was either cDNA or gDNA, and it came from T cells, B-cell-depleted T cells, or PBMCs.

Patients from Seattle were sampled longitudinally, starting during active infection. Study processing details: Estimated nucleated cell counts came from reference gene primer amplification. The repertoire was sequenced with immunoSEQ multiplex PCR; TCRdb's copy has only in-frame clones and lacks some. D and trimming come from the DNA, and the V and J calls and clone size come from that table. The sample yields 200,000 to 250,000 clones, over 80% seen once. The V end lost 10 bases, the J end lost 5 bases, and 20 bases lay between the germline ends. The V gene's germline CDR1 is ENHRY and CDR2 SYGVKD. CDR3 size: 14 residues.

The clonotype originates from a young woman with COVID-19, enrolled during active disease. V is TRBV10-3 and J is TRBJ1-1; D may be TRBD1 (6 bases). The specimen sequenced was peripheral blood. The CDR3 loop is CATGGASSRTEAFF. CDR3 nucleotide sequence: TGTGCCACGGGGGGGGCGTCCTCGCGAACTGAAGCTTTCTTT.